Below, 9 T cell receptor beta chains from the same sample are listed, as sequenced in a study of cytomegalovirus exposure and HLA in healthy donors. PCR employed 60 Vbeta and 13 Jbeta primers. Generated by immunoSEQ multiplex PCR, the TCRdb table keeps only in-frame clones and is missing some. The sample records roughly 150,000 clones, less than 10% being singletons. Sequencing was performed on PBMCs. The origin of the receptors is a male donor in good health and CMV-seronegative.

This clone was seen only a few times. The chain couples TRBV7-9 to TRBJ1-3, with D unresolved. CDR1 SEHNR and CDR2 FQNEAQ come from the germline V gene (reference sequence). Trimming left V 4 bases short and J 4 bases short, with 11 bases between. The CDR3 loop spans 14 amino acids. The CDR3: CASSSLTIGNTIYF. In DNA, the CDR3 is TGTGCCAGCAGCTCCCTTACAATCGGAAACACCATATATTTT. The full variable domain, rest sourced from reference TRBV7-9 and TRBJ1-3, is DTGVSQNPRHKITKRGQNVTFRCDPISEHNRLYWYRQTLGQGPEFLTYFQNEAQLEKSRLLSDRFSAERPKGSFSTLEIQRTEQGDSAMYLCASSSLTIGNTIYFGEGSWLTVV.

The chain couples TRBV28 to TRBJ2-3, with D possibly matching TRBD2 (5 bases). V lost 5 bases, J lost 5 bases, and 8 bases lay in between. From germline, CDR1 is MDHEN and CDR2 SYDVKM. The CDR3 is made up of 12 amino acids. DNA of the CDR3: TGTGCCAGCAGTCTACTAGGAGATACGCAGTATTTT. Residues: CASSLLGDTQYF. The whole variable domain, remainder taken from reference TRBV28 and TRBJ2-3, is DVKVTQSSRYLVKRTGEKVFLECVQDMDHENMFWYRQDPGLGLRLIYFSYDVKMKEKGDIPEGYSVSREKKERFSLILESASTNQTSMYLCASSLLGDTQYFGPGTRLTVL.

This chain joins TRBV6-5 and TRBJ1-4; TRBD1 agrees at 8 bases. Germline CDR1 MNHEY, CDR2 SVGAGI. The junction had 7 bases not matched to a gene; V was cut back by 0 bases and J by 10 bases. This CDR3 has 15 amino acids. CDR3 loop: CASSYSQGGDGKLFF. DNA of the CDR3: TGTGCCAGCAGTTACTCACAGGGGGGCGACGGAAAACTGTTTTTT.

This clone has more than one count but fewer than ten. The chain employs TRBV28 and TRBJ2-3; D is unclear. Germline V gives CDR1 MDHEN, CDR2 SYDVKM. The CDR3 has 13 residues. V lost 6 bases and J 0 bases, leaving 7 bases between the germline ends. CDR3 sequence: CASRDSSTDTQYF. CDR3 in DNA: TGTGCCAGCAGAGACTCTAGCACAGATACGCAGTATTTT. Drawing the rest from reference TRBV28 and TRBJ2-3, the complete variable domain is DVKVTQSSRYLVKRTGEKVFLECVQDMDHENMFWYRQDPGLGLRLIYFSYDVKMKEKGDIPEGYSVSREKKERFSLILESASTNQTSMYLCASRDSSTDTQYFGPGTRLTVL.

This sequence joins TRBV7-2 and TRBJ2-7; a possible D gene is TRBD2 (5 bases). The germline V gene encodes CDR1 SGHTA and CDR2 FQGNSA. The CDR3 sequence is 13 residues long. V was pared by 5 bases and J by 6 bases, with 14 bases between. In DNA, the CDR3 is TGTGCCAGCAGCCCACTGGAGGTTGGCGAGCAGTACTTC. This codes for CASSPLEVGEQYF.

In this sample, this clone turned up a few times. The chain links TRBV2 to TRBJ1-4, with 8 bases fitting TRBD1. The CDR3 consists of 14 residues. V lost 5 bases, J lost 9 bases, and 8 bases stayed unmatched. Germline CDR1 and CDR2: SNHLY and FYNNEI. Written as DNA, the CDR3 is TGTGCCAGCAGTATACAGGGGGGATTTAAAAAACTGTTTTTT. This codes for CASSIQGGFKKLFF.

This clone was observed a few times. CDR3 residues: CARSPAPGEEGISPLHF. CDR3 DNA sequence: TGTGCCAGAAGCCCGGCCCCAGGTGAGGAGGGGATTTCACCCCTCCACTTT. J is TRBJ1-6 and V is TRBV5-3, with a possible D match to TRBD1 (5 bases). TRBV5-3 is annotated as an ORF whose role is uncertain. Trimming left V 4 bases short and J 9 bases short, with 23 bases between. The CDR3 runs 17 residues.

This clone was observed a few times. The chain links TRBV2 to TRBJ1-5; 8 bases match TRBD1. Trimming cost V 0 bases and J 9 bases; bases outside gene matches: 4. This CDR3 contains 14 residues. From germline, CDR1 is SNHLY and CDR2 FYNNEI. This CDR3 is CASSEATGEVPQHF. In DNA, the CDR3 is TGTGCCAGCAGTGAAGCGACAGGGGAGGTGCCCCAGCATTTT.

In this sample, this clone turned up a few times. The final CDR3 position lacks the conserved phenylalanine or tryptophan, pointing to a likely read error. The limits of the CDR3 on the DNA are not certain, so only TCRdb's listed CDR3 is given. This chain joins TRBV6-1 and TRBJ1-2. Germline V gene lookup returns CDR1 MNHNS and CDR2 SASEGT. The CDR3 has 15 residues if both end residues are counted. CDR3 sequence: CASSGVIGRGRGTDC.